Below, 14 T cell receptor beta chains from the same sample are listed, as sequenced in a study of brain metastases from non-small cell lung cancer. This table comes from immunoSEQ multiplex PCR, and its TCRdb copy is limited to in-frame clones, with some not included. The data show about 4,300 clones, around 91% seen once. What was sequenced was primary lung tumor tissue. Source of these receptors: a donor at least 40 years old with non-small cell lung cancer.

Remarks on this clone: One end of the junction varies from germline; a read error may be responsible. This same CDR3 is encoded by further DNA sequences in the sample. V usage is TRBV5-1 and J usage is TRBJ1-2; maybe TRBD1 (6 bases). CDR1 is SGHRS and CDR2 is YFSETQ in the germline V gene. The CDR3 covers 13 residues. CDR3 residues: CASSIQGNYGYTF. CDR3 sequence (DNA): TGCGCTAGCAGCATCCAGGGGAACTATGGCTACACCTTC.

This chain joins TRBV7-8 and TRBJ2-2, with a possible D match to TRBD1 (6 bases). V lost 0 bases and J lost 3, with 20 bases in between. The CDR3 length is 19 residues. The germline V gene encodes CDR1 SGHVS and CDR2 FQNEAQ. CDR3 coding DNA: TGTGCCAGCAGCTTAGCCGGACAGAATCACTATCTGGACACCGGGGAGCTGTTTTTT. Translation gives CASSLAGQNHYLDTGELFF. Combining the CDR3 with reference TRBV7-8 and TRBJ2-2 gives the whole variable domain GAGVSQSPRYKVAKRGQDVALRCDPISGHVSLFWYQQALGQGPEFLTYFQNEAQLDKSGLPSDRFFAERPEGSVSTLKIQRTQQEDSAVYLCASSLAGQNHYLDTGELFFGEGSRLTVL.

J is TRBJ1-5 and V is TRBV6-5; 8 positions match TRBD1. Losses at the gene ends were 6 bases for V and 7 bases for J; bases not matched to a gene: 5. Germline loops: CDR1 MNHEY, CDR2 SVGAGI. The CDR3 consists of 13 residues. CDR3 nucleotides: TGTGCCAGCAGATTACAGGGGGGGCAGCCCCAGCATTTT. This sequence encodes CASRLQGGQPQHF.

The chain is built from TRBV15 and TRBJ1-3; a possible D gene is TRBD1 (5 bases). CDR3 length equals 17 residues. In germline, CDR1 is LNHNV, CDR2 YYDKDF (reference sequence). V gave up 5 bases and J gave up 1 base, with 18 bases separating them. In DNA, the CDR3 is TGTGCCACCAGCCCGCGTCCCGAGACAGTTTCTGGAAACACCATATATTTT. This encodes CATSPRPETVSGNTIYF.

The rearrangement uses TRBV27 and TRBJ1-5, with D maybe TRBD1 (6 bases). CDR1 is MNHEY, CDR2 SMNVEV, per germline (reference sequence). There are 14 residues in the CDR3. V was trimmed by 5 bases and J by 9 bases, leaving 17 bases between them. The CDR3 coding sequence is TGTGCCAGCAGTGTGACAGGTCCAGGGAGGCCCCAGCATTTT. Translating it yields CASSVTGPGRPQHF.

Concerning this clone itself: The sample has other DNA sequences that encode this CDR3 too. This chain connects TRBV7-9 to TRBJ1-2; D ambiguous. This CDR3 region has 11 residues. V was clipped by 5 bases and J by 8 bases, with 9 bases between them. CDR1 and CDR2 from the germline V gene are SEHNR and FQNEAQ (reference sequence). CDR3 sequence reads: CASSRSLGYTF. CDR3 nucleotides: TGTGCCAGCAGCCGATCTCTGGGCTACACCTTC. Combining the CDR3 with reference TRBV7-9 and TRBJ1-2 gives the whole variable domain DTGVSQNPRHKITKRGQNVTFRCDPISEHNRLYWYRQTLGQGPEFLTYFQNEAQLEKSRLLSDRFSAERPKGSFSTLEIQRTEQGDSAMYLCASSRSLGYTFGSGTRLTVV.

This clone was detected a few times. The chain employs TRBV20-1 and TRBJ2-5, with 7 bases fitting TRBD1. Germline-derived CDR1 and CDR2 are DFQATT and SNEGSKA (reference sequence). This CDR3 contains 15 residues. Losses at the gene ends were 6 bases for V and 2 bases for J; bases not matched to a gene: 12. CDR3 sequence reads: CSASRDSHTQETQYF. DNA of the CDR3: TGCAGTGCCAGTCGGGACAGTCACACTCAAGAGACCCAGTACTTC.

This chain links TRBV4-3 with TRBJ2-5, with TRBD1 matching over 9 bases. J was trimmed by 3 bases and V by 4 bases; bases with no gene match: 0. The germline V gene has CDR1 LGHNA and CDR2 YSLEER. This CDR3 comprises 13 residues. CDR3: CASSRDREETQYF. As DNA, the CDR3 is TGCGCCAGCAGCCGGGACAGGGAAGAGACCCAGTACTTC.

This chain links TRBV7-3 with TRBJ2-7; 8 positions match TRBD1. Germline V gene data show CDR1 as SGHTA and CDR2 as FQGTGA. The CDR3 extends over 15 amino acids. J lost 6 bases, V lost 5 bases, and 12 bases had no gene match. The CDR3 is CASSPSGQGFGEQYF. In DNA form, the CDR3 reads TGTGCCAGCAGCCCCTCCGGACAGGGTTTTGGCGAGCAGTACTTC.

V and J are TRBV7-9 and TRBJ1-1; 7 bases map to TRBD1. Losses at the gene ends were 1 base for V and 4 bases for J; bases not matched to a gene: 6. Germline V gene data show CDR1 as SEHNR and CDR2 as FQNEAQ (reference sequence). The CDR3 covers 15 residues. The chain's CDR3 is CASSLGGQVGTEAFF. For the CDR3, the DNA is TGTGCCAGCAGCTTAGGAGGACAGGTAGGCACTGAAGCTTTCTTT.

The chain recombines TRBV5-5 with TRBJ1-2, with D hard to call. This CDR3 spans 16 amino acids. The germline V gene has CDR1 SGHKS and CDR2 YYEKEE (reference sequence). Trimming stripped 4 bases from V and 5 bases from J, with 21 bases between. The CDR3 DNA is TGTGCCAGCAGCAATTACGTAGAAGGACGGAATTATGGCTACACCTTC. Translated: CASSNYVEGRNYGYTF. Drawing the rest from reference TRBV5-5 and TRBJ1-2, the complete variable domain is DAGVTQSPTHLIKTRGQQVTLRCSPISGHKSVSWYQQVLGQGPQFIFQYYEKEERGRGNFPDRFSARQFPNYSSELNVNALLLGDSALYLCASSNYVEGRNYGYTFGSGTRLTVV.

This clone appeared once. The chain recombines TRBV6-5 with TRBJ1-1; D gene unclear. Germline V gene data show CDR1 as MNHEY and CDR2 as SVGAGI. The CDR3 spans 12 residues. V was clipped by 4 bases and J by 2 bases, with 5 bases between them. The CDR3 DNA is TGTGCCAGCAGTTCAGGTAACACTGAAGCTTTCTTT. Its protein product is CASSSGNTEAFF.

CDR3: CASSLDMVKGGELFF. The CDR3 DNA reads as TGTGCCAGCTCACTAGACATGGTTAAAGGCGGGGAGCTGTTTTTT. V gene TRBV18 combines with J gene TRBJ2-2; no clear D. Trimming cost V 4 bases and J 7 bases, with 16 bases left between them. Germline CDR1 is KGHSH and CDR2 is LQKENI. This CDR3 spans 15 amino acids. The variable domain in full, completed from reference TRBV18 and TRBJ2-2, reads NAGVMQNPRHLVRRRGQEARLRCSPMKGHSHVYWYRQLPEEGLKFMVYLQKENIIDESGMPKERFSAEFPKEGPSILRIQQVVRGDSAAYFCASSLDMVKGGELFFGEGSRLTVL.

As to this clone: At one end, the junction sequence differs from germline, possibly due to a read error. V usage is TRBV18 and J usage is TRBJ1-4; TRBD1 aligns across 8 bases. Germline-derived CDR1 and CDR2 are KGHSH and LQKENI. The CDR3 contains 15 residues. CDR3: CANSPGDRGQEKLFF. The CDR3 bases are TGTGCCAACTCACCAGGTGACAGGGGACAGGAAAAACTGTTTTTT. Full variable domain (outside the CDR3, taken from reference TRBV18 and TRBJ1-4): NAGVMQNPRHLVRRRGQEARLRCSPMKGHSHVYWYRQLPEEGLKFMVYLQKENIIDESGMPKERFSAEFPKEGPSILRIQQVVRGDSAAYFCANSPGDRGQEKLFFGSGTQLSVL.